This TCR beta chain was captured in a study of cytomegalovirus exposure and HLA in healthy donors. Broader study findings: Confirmation was obtained in vitro that a few CMV-associated chains are specific for CMV antigens.

Per germline, CDR1 LNHDA and CDR2 SQIVND (reference sequence). V lost 7 bases, J lost 5 bases, and 14 bases lay in between. The CDR3 loop spans 13 amino acids. Comments on this clone: The antigen is unknown.

Each of the donors was a healthy bone marrow donor. Primers: 60 Vbeta forward and 13 Jbeta reverse. Per the authors' pipeline: Unique TCR beta chains totaled some 80 million in a later count, with roughly 10 million of them shared. Only in-frame clones appear in the TCRdb table, and some are missing; sequencing was by immunoSEQ multiplex PCR. V, J and clone size are those of that table, while D and trimming were read from the DNA. The table lists roughly 150,000 clones, around 84% of them singletons. This sequence was found in a boy between 2 and 15 years old in good health and CMV-seronegative. The sample was PBMCs. The chain couples TRBV19 to TRBJ2-5; D gene uncertain. In DNA form, the CDR3 reads TGTGCCAGTACTGGAGCATCTCGGGAGACCCAGTACTTC. This codes for CASTGASRETQYF.